This T cell receptor (beta chain) was observed in a study of cytomegalovirus exposure and HLA in healthy donors. General study points: The study put 150 to 200 TCR beta chains on its list as cytomegalovirus-associated. The classifier reportedly diagnosed cytomegalovirus status with high specificity and sensitivity.

For this clone: The antigen is undetermined.

Using immunoSEQ multiplex PCR, the repertoire was profiled, and TCRdb retains in-frame clones only, with some absent. The data contain tens of thousands of clones, around 97% of them singletons. CDR3 size: 15 residues. V was cut by 3 bases and J by 2 bases, with 11 bases left in between. CDR1 and CDR2 from the germline V gene are SNHLY and FYNNEI. The origin of this receptor is a young man in good health and CMV-seronegative. The J gene is TRBJ1-3, the V gene TRBV2; possible D gene TRBD1, 5 bases. The sequencing input was PBMCs. CDR3 protein: CASSDWAGPGNTIYF. CDR3 in DNA: TGTGCCAGCAGTGATTGGGCAGGGCCTGGAAACACCATATATTTT. The full variable domain, completed using reference TRBV2 and TRBJ1-3, is EPEVTQTPSHQVTQMGQEVILRCVPISNHLYFYWYRQILGQKVEFLVSFYNNEISEKSEIFDDQFSVERPDGSNFTLKIRSTKLEDSAMYFCASSDWAGPGNTIYFGEGSWLTVV.